Below are 27 T cell receptor beta chains sequenced from a single sample in a study of CD8 T cells in ankylosing spondylitis. From the 5' RACE reads, TCRdb called clonotypes with MiXCR, one entry per CDR3 protein. The repertoire holds a few hundred thousand distinct CDR3 sequences, with around 10% as singletons. Sequenced: blood, either unsorted or a sorted T cell fraction (not recorded which). These receptors were taken from a male donor with ankylosing spondylitis or in good health (not recorded which).

The chain uses TRBV4-1 and TRBJ1-4; 8 nucleotides match TRBD1. The germline V gene has CDR1 MGHRA and CDR2 YSYEKL. The CDR3 totals 17 residues. The ends lost 3 bases at V and 5 bases at J; junction bases unmatched: 11. The DNA for the CDR3 is TGCGCCAGCAGCCAGACCACGCACAGGGGGAAAAATGAAAAACTGTTTTTT. As protein: CASSQTTHRGKNEKLFF.

This clonotype was seen repeatedly, ten times or more. The chain uses TRBV6-1 and TRBJ2-1; 7 nucleotides match TRBD1. The V and J ends lost 5 bases and 4 bases, in that order; junction bases with no gene match: 5. The CDR3 loop spans 14 amino acids. Per germline, CDR1 MNHNS and CDR2 SASEGT. CDR3 DNA: TGTGCCAGCAGTACGGGACAGAGATACAATGAGCAGTTCTTC. It yields the protein CASSTGQRYNEQFF.

This clonotype was recorded many times. This sequence joins TRBV29-1 and TRBJ2-1; D possibly matches TRBD1 or TRBD2 (6 bases each). V was pared by 5 bases and J by 7 bases, with 12 bases between. Germline CDR1 and CDR2: SQVTM and ANQGSEA. This CDR3 is built from 12 residues. The CDR3 nucleotides are TGCAGCGTTCGGGGGCGGTATAATGAGCAGTTCTTC. Residues: CSVRGRYNEQFF.

This clonotype was counted ten times or more. The chain combines TRBV20-1 with TRBJ2-5; no reliable D call. Germline CDR1 is DFQATT and CDR2 is SNEGSKA (reference sequence). Deletions cut 6 bases from V and 1 base from J, with 6 bases between. This CDR3 is 11 amino acids long. CDR3 protein: CSATFQETQYF. The CDR3 region has the DNA TGCAGTGCCACTTTCCAAGAGACCCAGTACTTC.

The rearrangement uses TRBV29-1 and TRBJ2-1; D gene unclear. V was shortened by 3 bases and J by 3 bases, with 3 bases between the two germline ends. This CDR3 has 11 residues. Germline V gives CDR1 SQVTM, CDR2 ANQGSEA. CDR3 DNA sequence: TGCAGCGTTGAGGGCTACAATGAGCAGTTCTTC. It encodes CSVEGYNEQFF.

V is TRBV7-9 and J is TRBJ2-2; D gene ambiguous. Trimming removed 7 bases at V and 4 bases at J, with 13 bases between. This CDR3 comprises 14 residues. Germline-derived CDR1 and CDR2 are SEHNR and FQNEAQ (reference sequence). The DNA of the CDR3 is TGTGCCAGCACCAGGCCGATAGCCACCGGGGAGCTGTTTTTT. Its protein is CASTRPIATGELFF.

This clonotype was counted many times. This sequence joins TRBV6-5 and TRBJ2-6, with 8 bases fitting TRBD1. Germline loops: CDR1 MNHEY, CDR2 SVGAGI. The CDR3 runs to 16 residues. Trimming removed 3 bases from V and 3 bases from J; junction bases left unmatched: 4. DNA for the CDR3: TGTGCCAGCAGTTATCCACAGGGGGATGGGGCCAACGTCCTGACTTTC. Its translation is CASSYPQGDGANVLTF.

This clonotype was detected ten times or more. This chain links TRBV29-1 with TRBJ2-2; 9 bases align to TRBD1. Unmatched junction bases numbered 4, after V lost 7 bases and J lost 4 bases. Germline values: CDR1 SQVTM, CDR2 ANQGSEA. The CDR3 extends over 13 amino acids. The CDR3 protein is CSAVTGGTGELFF. As DNA, the CDR3 is TGCAGCGCTGTGACAGGGGGCACCGGGGAGCTGTTTTTT.

The chain is built from TRBV5-4 and TRBJ2-1; no firm D call. CDR3 size: 15 residues. The germline V and J ends were trimmed by 3 bases and 0 bases, with 10 bases remaining between them. Per the germline V gene, CDR1 is SGHNT and CDR2 is YYREEE (reference sequence). CDR3 in amino acids: CASSSPRGSYNEQFF. The CDR3 DNA follows: TGTGCCAGCAGCTCCCCCCGAGGCTCCTACAATGAGCAGTTCTTC.

In regard to this clonotype: A clone one base away is much larger, so this may be a read error. V and J are TRBV5-1 and TRBJ1-1, with D unclear. The CDR3 sequence is 14 residues long. In germline, CDR1 is SGHRS, CDR2 YFSETQ. This chain's CDR3 is CTSSLAGEVAEAFF. CDR3 DNA sequence: TGCACCAGCAGCTTGGCCGGGGAGGTGGCTGAAGCTTTCTTT. Full variable domain (missing parts from reference TRBV5-1 and TRBJ1-1): KAGVTQTPRYLIKTRGQQVTLSCSPISGHRSVSWYQQTPGQGLQFLFEYFSETQRNKGNFPGRFSGRQFSNSRSEMNVSTLELGDSALYLCTSSLAGEVAEAFFGQGTRLTVV.

This chain links TRBV2 with TRBJ2-4; either TRBD1 or TRBD2 may fit D (5 bases each). The CDR3 runs to 14 residues. Trimming stripped 4 bases from V and 7 bases from J, with 14 bases between. Germline loops: CDR1 SNHLY, CDR2 FYNNEI. Here the CDR3 reads CASSGLRGRNIQYF. The CDR3 DNA reads as TGTGCCAGCAGTGGCCTGAGGGGCAGGAACATTCAGTACTTC. Looking up the rest from reference TRBV2 and TRBJ2-4 gives the full variable domain: EPEVTQTPSHQVTQMGQEVILRCVPISNHLYFYWYRQILGQKVEFLVSFYNNEISEKSEIFDDQFSVERPDGSNFTLKIRSTKLEDSAMYFCASSGLRGRNIQYFGAGTRLSVL.

This clonotype was recorded many times. The genes are TRBV24-1 and TRBJ2-5, with 8 bases matching TRBD1. The CDR3 covers 17 residues. From germline, CDR1 is KGHDR and CDR2 SFDVKD. V was clipped by 4 bases and J by 0 bases; unmatched bases: 9. The CDR3 DNA follows: TGTGCCACCAGTGACAACCCGGGACAGGCCAACCAAGAGACCCAGTACTTC. Translating gives CATSDNPGQANQETQYF.

This clonotype appeared many times. This rearrangement joins TRBV5-1 to TRBJ1-1; 8 nucleotides agree with TRBD1. The CDR3 runs to 14 residues. Germline CDR1 reads SGHRS; CDR2 reads YFSETQ. Trimming removed 4 bases from V and 5 bases from J; junction bases left unmatched: 7. The CDR3 region has the DNA TGCGCCAGCAGCGTGACAGGGGCCAGGACTGAAGCTTTCTTT. Translated: CASSVTGARTEAFF.

The J gene is TRBJ2-2, the V gene TRBV11-2, with 7 bases matching TRBD2. Germline-derived CDR1 and CDR2 are SGHAT and FQNNGV. This CDR3 spans 16 amino acids. The junction had 6 bases not matched to a gene; V was cut back by 5 bases and J by 0 bases. The CDR3 here is CASSQDAGANTGELFF. CDR3 nucleotides: TGTGCCAGCAGCCAAGACGCGGGAGCGAACACCGGGGAGCTGTTTTTT.

The sample holds a few counts of this clonotype. V and J are TRBV20-1 and TRBJ2-3; D may be TRBD2 (5 bases). CDR1 DFQATT and CDR2 SNEGSKA come from the germline V gene (reference sequence). With 2 bases removed from V and 1 base from J, the gap between germline ends came to 10 bases. The CDR3 is 14 amino acids. CDR3 residues: CSARWGEGTDTQYF. The CDR3 DNA sequence: TGCAGTGCTAGATGGGGAGAGGGCACAGATACGCAGTATTTT.

The V and J genes are TRBV7-9 and TRBJ2-2; a possible D gene is TRBD1 (6 bases). Trimming removed 5 bases from V and 4 bases from J, with 14 bases in between. The germline V gene has CDR1 SEHNR and CDR2 FQNEAQ (reference sequence). This CDR3 has 15 amino acids. This chain's CDR3 is CASSRLGTSTGELFF. The CDR3 coding sequence is TGTGCCAGCAGCCGTCTTGGGACATCCACCGGGGAGCTGTTTTTT.

This clonotype was recorded at least ten times. The chain employs TRBV6-2 or TRBV6-3 and TRBJ1-1; 7 bases fit TRBD1. The CDR3 runs to 16 residues. V was clipped by 2 bases and J by 3 bases; unmatched bases: 9. Germline-derived CDR1 and CDR2 are MNHEY and SVGEGT. CDR3 nucleotide sequence: TGTGCCAGCAGTTACGGCCTGAGGGGGCGGGACACTGAAGCTTTCTTT. Its translation: CASSYGLRGRDTEAFF.

This clonotype was observed many times. V is TRBV10-3 and J is TRBJ2-3; D perhaps matches TRBD1 (6 bases). This CDR3 region has 11 residues. Trimming stripped 7 bases from V and 4 bases from J, with 6 bases between. Germline V gene lookup returns CDR1 ENHRY and CDR2 SYGVKD. The CDR3 loop is CAIKGADTQYF. CDR3 in DNA: TGTGCCATCAAGGGGGCAGATACGCAGTATTTT.

At least ten counts were recorded for this clonotype. In DNA form, the CDR3 reads TGTGCCAGTAGTGGGACAGGGGCTTTTCATGGCTACACCTTC. Residues: CASSGTGAFHGYTF. J is TRBJ1-2 and V is TRBV19, with 10 bases matching TRBD1. Germline CDR1 reads LNHDA; CDR2 reads SQIVND (reference sequence). After removal of 5 bases from V and 6 bases from J, the junction contained 6 bases not matched to a gene. This CDR3 is built from 14 residues.

This clonotype was detected ten times or more. The chain has TRBV25-1 and TRBJ2-5; unclear D gene. The germline CDR1 and CDR2 sequences are MGHDK and SYGVNS. V was cut by 2 bases and J by 0 bases, with 4 bases left in between. This CDR3 spans 13 amino acids. In nucleotides, the CDR3 is TGTGCCAGCAGTGAACGAGACCAAGAGACCCAGTACTTC. Protein product: CASSERDQETQYF.

This clonotype was detected ten times or more. J is TRBJ2-5 and V is TRBV29-1; 8 positions match TRBD1. J gave up 7 bases and V 3 bases, and 7 bases lay outside the gene matches. The germline CDR1 and CDR2 sequences are SQVTM and ANQGSEA. This CDR3 comprises 13 residues. CDR3 residues: CSVEGQARGTQYF. The CDR3 DNA reads as TGCAGCGTTGAGGGACAGGCTAGAGGGACCCAGTACTTC.

This clonotype appeared many times. The chain is built from TRBV5-1 and TRBJ1-1; D remains ambiguous. Trimming pared 3 bases from V and 0 bases from J, leaving 27 bases between. The CDR3 is 20 residues long. Germline assignment: CDR1 SGHRS and CDR2 YFSETQ. Here the CDR3 DNA reads TGCGCCAGCAGCTGGACCCCTGGGATCCAAGCCACCATTATGAACACTGAAGCTTTCTTT. Its translation: CASSWTPGIQATIMNTEAFF.

The table lists this clonotype with many counts. The gene calls are TRBV5-1 and TRBJ1-2, with TRBD1 matching over 11 bases. The CDR3 runs 17 residues. CDR1 is SGHRS, CDR2 YFSETQ, per germline. Germline trimming cut 0 bases from V and 2 bases from J; bases unmatched to any gene: 6. The CDR3 DNA is TGCGCCAGCAGCTTGGACGTGGGACAGGGGGTGAACTATGGCTACACCTTC. It specifies CASSLDVGQGVNYGYTF.

This clonotype was picked up one time. The V call is TRBV19, the J call TRBJ2-2, with 9 bases fitting TRBD1. Germline assignment: CDR1 LNHDA and CDR2 SQIVND (reference sequence). V lost 7 bases, J lost 1 base, and 16 bases stayed unmatched. CDR3 length: 19 residues. CDR3 coding DNA: TGTGCCAGTATTTCACATGGACAGGGGATAATACGGAACACCGGGGAGCTGTTTTTT. Translating gives CASISHGQGIIRNTGELFF.

This clonotype was recorded many times. The chain links TRBV5-1 to TRBJ2-1; 15 nucleotides agree with TRBD2. Germline trimming cut 1 base from V and 2 bases from J; bases unmatched to any gene: 7. CDR1 and CDR2 (germline): SGHRS, YFSETQ. The CDR3 runs to 19 residues. CDR3 sequence: CASSLLGLAGGGTYNEQFF. DNA of the CDR3: TGCGCCAGCAGCTTGTTGGGACTAGCGGGGGGAGGAACCTACAATGAGCAGTTCTTC.

The chain recombines TRBV6-2 or TRBV6-3 with TRBJ2-7; a possible D gene is TRBD2 (6 bases). The germline V gene encodes CDR1 MNHEY and CDR2 SVGEGT. The CDR3 spans 14 residues. V was shortened by 6 bases and J by 0 bases, with 12 bases between the two germline ends. The CDR3 loop reads CASRGGGSSYEQYF. The CDR3 region has the DNA TGTGCCAGCAGAGGAGGAGGGTCCTCCTACGAGCAGTACTTC.

There are a few counts of this clonotype. One base away lies a much larger clone, so this may be a sequencing read error. This chain joins TRBV28 and TRBJ1-1; a weak D match, TRBD1 (6 bases). V was trimmed by 4 bases and J by 2 bases, leaving 8 bases between them. The CDR3 is made up of 13 amino acids. CDR1 and CDR2 (germline): MDHEN, SYDVKM. CDR3 coding DNA: TGTGCCAGCAGTTCCGGGACAAACACTGAAGCTTTCTTT. Translating gives CASSSGTNTEAFF.